This note documents a single T cell receptor (beta chain) sequence. Its antigen is unidentified. This entry belongs to a study of CD4 T cells in relation to SARS-CoV-2 and coronaviruses. Study overall: ViraFEST: roughly ten-day antigen culture of PBMCs, then TCR beta CDR3 sequencing. The negative reference was HIV-1 Nef peptide pool or peptide-free culture. General study points: Compared with monoreactive clones, crossreactive clones showed significantly weaker SARS-CoV-2 expansion.

V lost 1 base to trimming and J lost 4 bases; unmatched junction nucleotides: 11. This CDR3 has 18 residues. Per germline, CDR1 MGHRA and CDR2 YSYEKL. CD4+ T cells from unexposed donors were obtained before the COVID-19 pandemic (2011-2018). Isolation of CD4+ T cells took place after approximately 10 days in culture. TCRdb's copy holds only in-frame clones and misses some; the assay was immunoSEQ multiplex PCR. The repertoire holds about 27,000 clones, over 60% seen once, with roughly 21% in the top ten. Material: CD4+ T cells from PBMCs, cultured in vitro. This clonotype originated in a human donor in good health. This chain uses TRBV4-1 with TRBJ2-7; TRBD2 aligns across 12 bases. DNA for the CDR3: TGCGCCAGCAGCCAAGGTGAACTAGCGGGAGGACTACCATACGAGCAGTACTTC. Translated: CASSQGELAGGLPYEQYF.